This is a list of T cell receptor beta chains from one sample in a study of shared clonotypes between healthy human individuals. Assay: immunoSEQ multiplex PCR; the TCRdb copy retains only in-frame clones and omits some. This sample has 2 million to 3 million clones, with 93% found just once. Sequenced: naive CD4+ T cells from PBMCs. These receptors were obtained from a man younger than 35 in good health. Some clones in this sample may be carry-over from other donors' samples. Both conserved end residues are part of each CDR3. The order of the fields is CDR3 length, J gene, V gene, clone size, D gene, CDR3 protein, CDR3 DNA. D genes are given only for firm matches. Not every row has a clone size; where given, it reads once, few, many or a size class.

CDR3 length: 16
J gene: TRBJ2-4
V gene: TRBV18
clone size: .
D gene: .
CDR3 protein: CASSPVDSLAKNIQYF
CDR3 DNA: TGTGCCAGCTCACCCGTAGACAGCCTAGCCAAAAACATTCAGTACTTC

CDR3 length: 12
J gene: TRBJ1-2
V gene: TRBV7-2
clone size: .
D gene: .
CDR3 protein: CASTLTGKGYTF
CDR3 DNA: TGTGCCAGCACCCTAACAGGGAAGGGCTACACCTTC

CDR3 length: 14
J gene: TRBJ2-5
V gene: TRBV5-4
clone size: .
D gene: TRBD2
CDR3 protein: CASSLGEGRETQYF
CDR3 DNA: TGTGCCAGCAGCTTGGGGGAGGGCCGGGAGACCCAGTACTTC

CDR3 length: 14
J gene: TRBJ2-7
V gene: TRBV23-1
clone size: .
D gene: TRBD1
CDR3 protein: CASTQTGVVHEQYF
CDR3 DNA: TGCGCCAGCACCCAGACAGGGGTGGTCCACGAGCAGTACTTC

CDR3 length: 15
J gene: TRBJ1-2
V gene: TRBV5-5
clone size: .
D gene: .
CDR3 protein: CASSLGRVANYGYTF
CDR3 DNA: TGTGCCAGCAGCTTGGGGCGGGTAGCTAACTATGGCTACACCTTC

CDR3 length: 15
J gene: TRBJ1-5
V gene: TRBV6-1
clone size: .
D gene: .
CDR3 protein: CASSEGWGPNQPQHF
CDR3 DNA: TGTGCCAGCAGTGAAGGATGGGGTCCTAATCAGCCCCAGCATTTT

CDR3 length: 15
J gene: TRBJ2-3
V gene: TRBV10-2
clone size: .
D gene: TRBD1
CDR3 protein: CASRESGGRTDTQYF
CDR3 DNA: TGCGCCAGCAGAGAGTCAGGGGGCAGGACAGATACGCAGTATTTT

CDR3 length: 16
J gene: TRBJ2-7
V gene: TRBV9
clone size: .
D gene: TRBD2
CDR3 protein: CASSVATGDYFYEQYF
CDR3 DNA: TGTGCCAGCAGCGTAGCTACGGGGGACTATTTCTACGAGCAGTACTTC

CDR3 length: 14
J gene: TRBJ1-1
V gene: TRBV7-6
clone size: .
D gene: TRBD1
CDR3 protein: CASGRGDMNTEAFF
CDR3 DNA: TGTGCCAGCGGCAGGGGGGATATGAACACTGAAGCTTTCTTT

CDR3 length: 15
J gene: TRBJ2-7
V gene: TRBV28
clone size: .
D gene: .
CDR3 protein: CASSSPHDSYYEQYF
CDR3 DNA: TGTGCCAGCAGTTCTCCTCACGACAGTTACTACGAGCAGTACTTC

CDR3 length: 13
J gene: TRBJ2-3
V gene: TRBV6-1
clone size: once
D gene: .
CDR3 protein: CASSEAGPDTQYF
CDR3 DNA: TGTGCCAGCAGTGAAGCAGGGCCAGATACGCAGTATTTT

CDR3 length: 16
J gene: TRBJ1-2
V gene: TRBV11-2
clone size: .
D gene: TRBD1
CDR3 protein: CASSLGTAGGSHGYTF
CDR3 DNA: TGTGCCAGCAGCTTAGGTACGGCAGGGGGATCGCATGGCTACACCTTC

CDR3 length: 17
J gene: TRBJ1-1
V gene: TRBV27
clone size: .
D gene: TRBD1
CDR3 protein: CASSRYPTGGFHTEAFF
CDR3 DNA: TGTGCCAGCAGTCGTTATCCGACAGGGGGCTTTCACACTGAAGCTTTCTTT

CDR3 length: 16
J gene: TRBJ2-2
V gene: TRBV7-9
clone size: .
D gene: TRBD2
CDR3 protein: CASSKGLAPNTGELFF
CDR3 DNA: TGTGCCAGCAGCAAGGGACTAGCGCCTAACACCGGGGAGCTGTTTTTT

CDR3 length: 20
J gene: TRBJ2-3
V gene: TRBV9
clone size: .
D gene: TRBD2
CDR3 protein: CASTSGTSGRLADSTDTQYF
CDR3 DNA: TGTGCCAGCACCTCCGGGACTAGCGGGAGGTTGGCAGATAGCACAGATACGCAGTATTTT

CDR3 length: 14
J gene: TRBJ2-1
V gene: TRBV27
clone size: .
D gene: .
CDR3 protein: CASSYQIDPVFQFF
CDR3 DNA: TGTGCCAGCAGTTACCAAATTGACCCAGTGTTCCAGTTCTTC

CDR3 length: 15
J gene: TRBJ1-3
V gene: TRBV2
clone size: once
D gene: TRBD1
CDR3 protein: CASSETGGSGNTIYF
CDR3 DNA: TGTGCCAGCAGTGAAACAGGGGGCTCAGGAAACACCATATATTTT

CDR3 length: 15
J gene: TRBJ2-4
V gene: TRBV19
clone size: .
D gene: .
CDR3 protein: CASSNKDGAKNIQYF
CDR3 DNA: TGTGCCAGTAGTAACAAGGACGGAGCCAAAAACATTCAGTACTTC

CDR3 length: 15
J gene: TRBJ2-7
V gene: TRBV7-2
clone size: .
D gene: TRBD2
CDR3 protein: CASSPRLAGSYEQYF
CDR3 DNA: TGTGCCAGCAGCCCCAGACTAGCGGGATCGTACGAGCAGTACTTC

CDR3 length: 13
J gene: TRBJ1-1
V gene: TRBV19
clone size: .
D gene: .
CDR3 protein: CASSIMLNTEAFF
CDR3 DNA: TGTGCCAGTAGTATTATGCTGAACACTGAAGCTTTCTTT

CDR3 length: 15
J gene: TRBJ2-5
V gene: TRBV5-1
clone size: .
D gene: TRBD2
CDR3 protein: CASSFGLAEQETQYF
CDR3 DNA: TGCGCCAGCAGCTTCGGACTAGCGGAGCAAGAGACCCAGTACTTC

CDR3 length: 14
J gene: TRBJ1-2
V gene: TRBV7-9
clone size: .
D gene: .
CDR3 protein: CASSRDTSNYGYTF
CDR3 DNA: TGTGCCAGCAGCAGGGACACCTCTAACTATGGCTACACCTTC